The clone carrying this T cell receptor (beta chain) was observed a handful of times. Its antigen is undetermined. The CDR3 runs to 15 residues. From germline, CDR1 is SGHTA and CDR2 FQGNSA. J gave up 0 bases and V 5 bases, and 5 bases lay outside the gene matches. For TCR beta, libraries came from iRepertoire HTBI primers and Arm-PCR of CDR3 regions. TCRdb passed the multiplex PCR reads through MiXCR, listing each CDR3 protein once. The sample lists almost 450,000 distinct CDR3 sequences, roughly 15% seen once, with around a tenth in the top ten. The sample belongs to a study of regulatory T cells in long-lasting Graves disease. Study information: Graves' patients, newly diagnosed, had taken antithyroid drugs under 3 months.

Specified time point: newly diagnosed GD, antithyroid drugs for less than 3 months. PBMC RNA was the source of the TCR library. A volume of roughly 8.4 milliliters of peripheral blood was collected in EDTA tubes. Regarding the study as a whole: TRBV28 was favored in persistent disease, as were TRBJ1-2 and TRBJ2-5.

These sequences were also reported in another study, on T cells in Graves' hyperthyroidism and ophthalmopathy.

The material was peripheral blood mononuclear cells (PBMCs), obtained at new diagnosis, from a patient treated with antithyroid drugs. The genes are TRBV7-2 and TRBJ2-7, with 9 bases lining up with TRBD2. The TCR was taken from a woman aged 25 to 39 with Graves disease. CDR3 sequence reads: CASSIDSGSSYEQYF. The CDR3 DNA sequence: TGTGCCAGCAGCATTGATAGCGGGAGCTCCTACGAGCAGTACTTC. The full variable domain, its missing parts supplied by reference TRBV7-2 and TRBJ2-7, is GAGVSQSPSNKVTEKGKDVELRCDPISGHTALYWYRQSLGQGLEFLIYFQGNSAPDKSGLPSDRFSAERTGGSVSTLTIQRTQQEDSAVYLCASSIDSGSSYEQYFGPGTRLTVT.